This TCR beta chain was obtained from a study of blood T cell repertoires in COVID-19. The CDR3 is made up of 15 amino acids. Looked up from germline, CDR1 is SGHTA and CDR2 is FQGNSA. The J segment lost 7 bases and the V segment lost 6 bases, leaving 10 bases of the junction unmatched. Only in-frame clones appear in the TCRdb table, and some are missing; sequencing was by immunoSEQ multiplex PCR. The table lists approximately 73,000 clones, approximately 89% of them singletons. This chain links TRBV7-2 with TRBJ2-1; 9 bases agree with TRBD1. The sequence derives from an elderly man with acute or convalescent COVID-19. What was sequenced was peripheral blood. The CDR3 loop reads CASRPPGTGRNEQFF. DNA of the CDR3: TGTGCCAGCAGACCGCCCGGGACAGGGAGGAATGAGCAGTTCTTC.